The 10 T cell receptor beta chains in this list originate from one sample, sequenced in a study of T cells in women clearing cervical HPV infection. The assay was immunoSEQ multiplex PCR, and TCRdb's table has in-frame clones only and misses some. This sample contains about 22,000 clones. The sequencing input was blood buffy coat. The receptor set was obtained from a woman aged 18 to 69 with a cervical HPV16 infection that either progressed to CIN3+ or cleared (not recorded which).

CDR3 bases read: TGTGCCAGCAGGCTACTAGCGGCGGAGGGTGAGACC. It specifies CASRLLAAEGET. The full CDR3 sequence reads CASRLLAAEGETQYF. This chain joins TRBV6-2 or TRBV6-3 and TRBJ2-5; the match to TRBD2 covers 8 bases. The observed sequence ends 3 residues before the CDR3 terminus, with the missing tail filled in from the germline J gene. This CDR3 region has 15 residues. J lost 5 bases, V lost 6 bases, and 11 bases had no gene match. Germline V CDR1 and CDR2: MNHEY, SVGEGT.

Concerning this clone itself: The observed sequence ends 3 residues before the CDR3 terminus, with the missing tail filled in from the germline J gene. The chain recombines TRBV13 with TRBJ2-1; 15 bases align to TRBD2. The CDR3 length is 17 residues. Germline trimming cut 4 bases from V and 5 bases from J; bases unmatched to any gene: 6. CDR1 and CDR2 from the germline V gene are PRHDT and FYEKMQ (reference sequence). This CDR3 reads CASSSGLAGGSNNEQFF. CDR3 bases read: TGTGCCAGCAGCTCAGGACTAGCGGGAGGGTCGAACAATGAG. The complete variable domain, with remaining parts taken from reference TRBV13 and TRBJ2-1, reads AAGVIQSPRHLIKEKRETATLKCYPIPRHDTVYWYQQGPGQDPQFLISFYEKMQSDKGSIPDRFSAQQFSDYHSELNMSSLELGDSALYFCASSSGLAGGSNNEQFFGPGTRLTVL.

About this clone: The CDR3 goes on 3 residues after the read ends, and that part is filled in from the germline J gene. The chain joins TRBV7-9 to TRBJ2-5; TRBD2 aligns across 9 bases. The length of the CDR3 is 15 residues. Germline V gene lookup returns CDR1 SEHNR and CDR2 FQNEAQ (reference sequence). Germline trimming cut 2 bases from V and 2 bases from J; bases unmatched to any gene: 3. CDR3 in amino acids: CASSLPSGTQETQYF. CDR3 bases read: TGTGCCAGCAGCTTACCTAGCGGGACGCAAGAGACC.

With regard to this clone: The CDR3 goes on 3 residues after the read ends, and that part is filled in from the germline J gene. This chain links TRBV6-2 or TRBV6-3 with TRBJ2-7, with 11 nucleotides matching TRBD1. After removal of 5 bases from V and 1 base from J, the junction contained 7 bases not matched to a gene. CDR1 is MNHEY and CDR2 is SVGEGT in the germline V gene. This CDR3 comprises 16 residues. Incomplete CDR3 DNA: TGTGCCAGCAGTACGCGGACAGGGGGCGCATCCTACGAG. Translating it yields CASSTRTGGASYE. The whole CDR3 is CASSTRTGGASYEQYF.

The CDR3 sequence: CASSITGQDTEAFF. CDR3 DNA (partial): TGTGCCAGTAGTATTACGGGACAGGACACTGAA. The chain combines TRBV19 with TRBJ1-1, with 8 bases fitting TRBD1. The CDR3 goes on 3 residues after the read ends, and that part is filled in from the germline J gene. The ends lost 3 bases at V and 3 bases at J; junction bases unmatched: 3. CDR1 and CDR2 from the germline V gene are LNHDA and SQIVND (reference sequence). The CDR3 is made up of 14 amino acids.

A note on this clone: Read coverage stops 3 residues before the CDR3 terminus; the germline J gene supplies the remainder. The gene calls are TRBV6-1 and TRBJ2-7; D possibly corresponds to TRBD2 (5 bases). In germline, CDR1 is MNHNS, CDR2 SASEGT. Trimming cost V 1 base and J 2 bases, with 12 bases left between them. The CDR3 sequence is 15 residues long. The sequenced CDR3 bases are TGTGCCAGCAGTGAAGGGGCGGGCCATACCTACGAG. It is translated as CASSEGAGHTYE. The CDR3 reads in full as CASSEGAGHTYEQYF.

The CDR3 bases that were read are TGTGCCAGCACCATACGGACTAGCGGGGCTTACGAG. This gives the protein CASTIRTSGAYE. The entire CDR3 reads CASTIRTSGAYEQYF. The rearrangement links TRBV7-2 to TRBJ2-7; 12 bases fit TRBD2. The read falls 3 residues short of the CDR3 end, and the missing part is taken from the germline J gene. Losses at the gene ends were 7 bases for V and 4 bases for J; bases not matched to a gene: 8. The germline gives CDR1 SGHTA, CDR2 FQGNSA. The CDR3 is 15 residues long. The full variable domain, with the rest looked up from reference TRBV7-2 and TRBJ2-7, is GAGVSQSPSNKVTEKGKDVELRCDPISGHTALYWYRQSLGQGLEFLIYFQGNSAPDKSGLPSDRFSAERTGGSVSTLTIQRTQQEDSAVYLCASTIRTSGAYEQYFGPGTRLTVT.

A note on this clone: The CDR3 is cut off 3 residues early in the read; its end comes from the germline J gene. The chain is built from TRBV7-3 and TRBJ2-1, with a tentative D call TRBD2 (6 bases). The V gene lost 5 bases and the J gene lost 5 bases, with 16 bases spanning the gap. CDR3 length equals 15 residues. In germline, CDR1 is SGHTA, CDR2 FQGTGA. CDR3 DNA, as far as it was read: TGTGCCAGCAGCGCCCGACTAGGGGCAAACAATGAG. This sequence encodes CASSARLGANNE. The whole CDR3 is CASSARLGANNEQFF. Combining the CDR3 with reference TRBV7-3 and TRBJ2-1 gives the whole variable domain GAGVSQTPSNKVTEKGKYVELRCDPISGHTALYWYRQSLGQGPEFLIYFQGTGAADDSGLPNDRFFAVRPEGSVSTLKIQRTERGDSAVYLCASSARLGANNEQFFGPGTRLTVL.

CDR3 bases read: TGTGCCATCAGTGACCCGAGGGCCGGGGGGGACTACGAG. Translated: CAISDPRAGGDYE. The CDR3 reads in full as CAISDPRAGGDYEQYF. This chain connects TRBV10-3 to TRBJ2-7, with 8 bases that match TRBD2. Read data end 3 residues before the CDR3 end; the end is taken from the germline J gene. Trimming at V came to 3 bases and at J to 3 bases, leaving 10 bases not matched to a gene. The CDR3 is made up of 16 amino acids. Per germline, CDR1 ENHRY and CDR2 SYGVKD.

The sequenced part of the CDR3 DNA is TGTGCCTGGAGCGACAGGGGGAGCTATGAG. It is translated as CAWSDRGSYE. The complete CDR3 sequence is CAWSDRGSYEQFF. The chain couples TRBV30 to TRBJ2-1; 9 nucleotides agree with TRBD1. The read gets to within 3 residues of the CDR3 end, and the germline J gene fills in the rest. The V gene end was trimmed by 3 bases and the J gene end by 8 bases; junction bases not matched to a gene: 5. This CDR3 spans 13 amino acids. In germline, CDR1 is GTSNPN, CDR2 SVGIG (reference sequence).